The 13 T cell receptor beta chains given below trace back to one sample, sequenced in a study of neurological immune-mediated disorders. MiXCR was run by TCRdb on the 5' RACE reads, yielding one entry per CDR3 protein. The sample yields around 50,000 distinct CDR3 sequences, roughly 14% seen once. As for time point: longitudinal time-point 2. Sequencing used PBMCs. The receptors derive from a male donor with HTLV-1-associated myelopathy (HAM/TSP).

This clonotype was picked up many times. The J gene is TRBJ2-3, the V gene TRBV6-6, with D possibly matching TRBD1 (5 bases). Germline assignment: CDR1 MNHNY and CDR2 SVGAGI (reference sequence). This CDR3 has 12 amino acids. With 5 bases removed from V and 4 bases from J, the gap between germline ends came to 7 bases. CDR3 in DNA: TGTGCCAGCAGTCAGACAGCAGATACGCAGTATTTT. Amino acid sequence: CASSQTADTQYF.

This clonotype was picked up many times. The genes are TRBV5-1 and TRBJ1-2; TRBD1 is a possible D gene (6 bases). Trimming left V 0 bases short and J 6 bases short, with 12 bases between. From germline, CDR1 is SGHRS and CDR2 YFSETQ. This CDR3 spans 14 amino acids. The CDR3: CASSLDREIDGYTF. The CDR3 nucleotides read TGCGCCAGCAGCTTGGACAGGGAAATCGATGGCTACACCTTC. Variable domain in full (rest from reference TRBV5-1 and TRBJ1-2): KAGVTQTPRYLIKTRGQQVTLSCSPISGHRSVSWYQQTPGQGLQFLFEYFSETQRNKGNFPGRFSGRQFSNSRSEMNVSTLELGDSALYLCASSLDREIDGYTFGSGTRLTVV.

This clonotype was detected ten times or more. One end of the junction varies from germline; a read error may be responsible. This chain uses TRBV7-7 with TRBJ2-5; 7 nucleotides align to TRBD1. CDR3 length equals 14 residues. Per the germline V gene, CDR1 is SSHAT and CDR2 is FNYEAQ (reference sequence). The CDR3 sequence: CASSPGQNQETQYF. CDR3 DNA: TGTGCTAGCAGCCCGGGACAGAACCAAGAGACCCAGTACTTC.

The table lists this clonotype with many counts. V usage is TRBV29-1 and J usage is TRBJ1-5; D is ambiguous. The CDR3 extends over 12 amino acids. V lost 4 bases and J 4 bases, leaving 8 bases between the germline ends. CDR1 is SQVTM and CDR2 is ANQGSEA in the germline V gene. CDR3 sequence reads: CSVADPNQPQHF. CDR3 bases: TGCAGCGTTGCCGATCCGAATCAGCCCCAGCATTTT.

This clonotype was recorded a few times. This sequence may be a read error, since a much larger clone differs from it by one base. The rearrangement links TRBV20-1 to TRBJ2-7; D is possibly TRBD2 (5 bases). This CDR3 is 13 amino acids long. The germline V gene has CDR1 DFQATT and CDR2 SNEGSKA (reference sequence). V was cut by 3 bases and J by 3 bases, with 12 bases left in between. The CDR3 region has the DNA TGCAGTGCTAGTTACCCGGGGATCTACGAGCAGTACTTC. It translates to CSASYPGIYEQYF.

This clonotype has ten or more counts. The chain carries TRBV20-1 and TRBJ2-1, with D unclear. In germline, CDR1 is DFQATT, CDR2 SNEGSKA (reference sequence). The CDR3 has 12 amino acids. V was trimmed by 5 bases and J by 12 bases, leaving 17 bases between them. CDR3 nucleotide sequence: TGCAGTGCTCCGAGGTCGGTTTCCGTGCAGTTCTTC. Translation gives CSAPRSVSVQFF.

To note about this clonotype: A read error is likely, as this CDR3 ends without the conserved phenylalanine or tryptophan. The DNA is left out, because the CDR3 cannot be placed on it with certainty; the CDR3 is given as TCRdb lists it. This chain links TRBV20-1 with TRBJ2-1; TRBD1 is the table's D call and was not checked against the DNA. The CDR3 contains 14 residues when both ends are counted. Germline CDR1 DFQATT, CDR2 SNEGSKA (reference sequence). CDR3 in amino acids: CSAAGESSYNEQLL.

This clonotype was seen repeatedly, ten times or more. The chain joins TRBV5-1 to TRBJ1-5, with D uncertain. Trimming took off 1 base at V and 10 bases at J, with 9 bases between the two ends. The CDR3 runs to 12 residues. CDR1 and CDR2 (germline): SGHRS, YFSETQ. CDR3 sequence (DNA): TGCGCCAGCAGCTTGCCGCCGGGACCCCAGCATTTT. The encoded protein is CASSLPPGPQHF.

The chain has TRBV5-1 and TRBJ2-3; tentatively, D is TRBD1 (6 bases). Germline values: CDR1 SGHRS, CDR2 YFSETQ. The CDR3 is 17 residues long. V was cut by 7 bases and J by 2 bases, with 23 bases left in between. CDR3 nucleotides: TGCGCCAGCGGCCGACTCGGACAGAGATTATCCACAGATACGCAGTATTTT. Translated, it gives CASGRLGQRLSTDTQYF.

A note on this clonotype: A clone one base away is much larger, so this may be a read error. The chain recombines TRBV5-1 with TRBJ2-2; D remains unclear. CDR3 length: 12 amino acids. The germline CDR1 and CDR2 sequences are SGHRS and YFSETQ. Trimming cost V 4 bases and J 6 bases, with 7 bases left between them. The CDR3, as DNA: TGCGCCAGCAGCCATCTTCCCGGGGAGCTGTTTTTT. Protein sequence: CASSHLPGELFF.

Relative to its sample, this clonotype is medium-sized (0.01 to 0.1%). The chain combines TRBV7-2 with TRBJ2-5; 7 bases map to TRBD1. The CDR3 consists of 13 residues. CDR1 SGHTA and CDR2 FQGNSA come from the germline V gene. V was pared by 5 bases and J by 3 bases, with 3 bases of the junction left unmatched. The CDR3 sequence: CASSPGTEETQYF. CDR3 nucleotides: TGTGCCAGCAGCCCCGGGACAGAAGAGACCCAGTACTTC.

There are many counts of this clonotype. The rearrangement joins TRBV20-1 to TRBJ2-7; 8 nucleotides agree with TRBD2. Germline CDR1 reads DFQATT; CDR2 reads SNEGSKA (reference sequence). The CDR3 covers 13 residues. With V trimmed by 7 bases and J by 7 bases, 12 bases remained unmatched. CDR3 in DNA: TGCAGTGTAGTCCCCGGGGGGGCGTGGGAGCAGTACTTC. Translating gives CSVVPGGAWEQYF.

The chain couples TRBV29-1 to TRBJ1-5; D ambiguous. The CDR3 consists of 12 residues. From germline, CDR1 is SQVTM and CDR2 ANQGSEA. The V gene lost 4 bases and the J gene lost 6 bases, with 10 bases spanning the gap. CDR3 bases: TGCAGCGTTGGGGCAGAGGGTCAGCCCCAGCATTTT. Encoded protein: CSVGAEGQPQHF.